Below, one T cell receptor (beta chain) is given with its context. The V end was cut by 2 bases, the J end by 5 bases, with 9 bases between. The CDR3 extends over 13 amino acids. This sample is drawn from a study of T cell responses to AZD1222 COVID-19 vaccine. Sequencing used immunoSEQ multiplex PCR; TCRdb keeps in-frame clones, though not all of them. The data hold approximately 140,000 clones, with approximately 90% observed a single time. Specimen: peripheral blood, collected 28 days after the second AZD1222 dose. The TCR sequence derives from an adult who received the AZD1222 COVID-19 vaccine. V and J are TRBV12-3 or TRBV12-4 and TRBJ1-1; D is unclear. CDR3 in amino acids: CASSLQAHTEAFF. In DNA form, the CDR3 reads TGTGCCAGCAGTTTACAGGCGCATACTGAAGCTTTCTTT.